This is a list of T cell receptor beta chains from one sample in a study of control samples from healthy donors and cancer patients. Generated by immunoSEQ multiplex PCR, the TCRdb table keeps only in-frame clones and is missing some. The table shows approximately 160,000 clones, with around 94% occurring only once. Material for sequencing was blood. These receptors all come from a young woman in good health. Both conserved end residues are trimmed from each CDR3.

j_call v_call cdr3_aa
TRBJ2-3 TRBV9 ASSVSGTLSTDTQY
TRBJ1-1 TRBV28 ASSLVRVTQAF
TRBJ1-1 TRBV10-1 ASSGVRGRRAEAF
TRBJ2-7 TRBV4-1 ASSHGQGATYEQY
TRBJ1-1 TRBV18 ASSPQSLRQGATEAF
TRBJ1-2 TRBV6-5 ASSYYYRDRTGYT
TRBJ2-1 TRBV7-9 ASSPTGYNEQF
TRBJ2-6 TRBV3-1/TRBV3-2 ASSLGTGGSGANVLT
TRBJ1-2 TRBV6-2/TRBV6-3 ASSYEGSRSYGYT
TRBJ2-1 TRBV2 ASKHSGAGPNEQF
TRBJ2-3 TRBV5-6 ASSFGQYTDTQY
TRBJ1-2 TRBV7-2 ASSFLGQGSYGYT
TRBJ1-2 TRBV10-3 ATSQGENYGYT
TRBJ1-3 TRBV11-3 ASSLAPQFYSGNTIY
TRBJ1-6 TRBV27 ASCPGQGAWSPLH
TRBJ1-3 TRBV6-1 ASSERGGASGNTIY
TRBJ1-1 TRBV6-2/TRBV6-3 ASSSKGGVQTEAF
TRBJ2-1 TRBV2 ASTLIAGLNEQF
TRBJ1-5 TRBV12-3/TRBV12-4 ASSLGRVGTQH
TRBJ2-7 TRBV3-1/TRBV3-2 ASSQPGAKRDEQY
TRBJ2-1 TRBV4-2 ASSQEVRELYNEQF
TRBJ1-6 TRBV28 ASTTAYNSPLH
TRBJ1-2 TRBV24-1 ATSDTGYGYT
TRBJ2-2 TRBV5-1 ASSLETGEAGELF
TRBJ1-1 TRBV7-2 ASSLRGAEAF
TRBJ2-5 TRBV3-1/TRBV3-2 ASSQGLAGGGGD
TRBJ1-4 TRBV5-5 ASTPGAPNEKLF
TRBJ2-5 TRBV19 ASSVGQGRETQY
TRBJ1-5 TRBV27 ASSTNSNQPQH
TRBJ1-3 TRBV24-1 ATSDRGAGNTIY
TRBJ1-3 TRBV28 ASSFEVAGNTIY
TRBJ2-1 TRBV19 ASSGGGIADEQF